This T cell receptor (beta chain) was profiled in a study of blood T cell repertoires in COVID-19. Study-level information: The samples span acute and convalescent COVID-19 from the United States, Italy and Spain.

Participant-given clinical history determined each cohort assignment. In germline, CDR1 is SSHAT, CDR2 FNYEAQ (reference sequence). This CDR3 spans 15 amino acids. Profiled with immunoSEQ multiplex PCR; TCRdb holds only in-frame clones, not every one. The table records roughly 180,000 clones, 80% to 90% of them present only once. As for this clone: Germline is not matched at one junction end, which may reflect a read error.

The sequence derives from a woman aged 50 to 60 in a cohort exposed to, infected with or recovered from COVID-19 (not recorded which). The chain has TRBV7-7 and TRBJ2-2, with a weak D call TRBD1 (6 bases). Sequencing was done on a sample of PBMCs or T cells enriched from blood (not recorded which). CDR3 nucleotides: TGTGCTAGCAGCTTGGTATCAGGGGACACCGGGGAGCTGTTTTTT. This codes for CASSLVSGDTGELFF.